The clone carrying this T cell receptor (beta chain) was seen ten or more times. This sample is drawn from a study of T cells after posttransplantation cyclophosphamide. Cyclophosphamide on days +3 and +4 followed busulfan-fludarabine conditioning and a marrow graft. Sequencing used immunoSEQ multiplex PCR; TCRdb keeps in-frame clones, though not all of them. The table lists 6,500 to 9,500 clones, no singletons, with around half in the top ten. The receptor was derived from a male patient aged 50 or older who received an allogeneic stem cell transplant from an unrelated donor, was CMV-positive, and had acute GVHD only. Some T cells may be the graft donor's. Sequences were derived from PBMCs, sampled after allogeneic stem cell transplant with posttransplant cyclophosphamide.

The CDR3 region is CASSIRGQPQHF. In nucleotides, the CDR3 is TGTGCCAGCAGTATCAGGGGTCAGCCCCAGCATTTT. This chain uses TRBV28 with TRBJ1-5; a weak D match, TRBD1 (6 bases). The germline gives CDR1 MDHEN, CDR2 SYDVKM. This CDR3 comprises 12 residues. V was pared by 5 bases and J by 6 bases, with 8 bases between.